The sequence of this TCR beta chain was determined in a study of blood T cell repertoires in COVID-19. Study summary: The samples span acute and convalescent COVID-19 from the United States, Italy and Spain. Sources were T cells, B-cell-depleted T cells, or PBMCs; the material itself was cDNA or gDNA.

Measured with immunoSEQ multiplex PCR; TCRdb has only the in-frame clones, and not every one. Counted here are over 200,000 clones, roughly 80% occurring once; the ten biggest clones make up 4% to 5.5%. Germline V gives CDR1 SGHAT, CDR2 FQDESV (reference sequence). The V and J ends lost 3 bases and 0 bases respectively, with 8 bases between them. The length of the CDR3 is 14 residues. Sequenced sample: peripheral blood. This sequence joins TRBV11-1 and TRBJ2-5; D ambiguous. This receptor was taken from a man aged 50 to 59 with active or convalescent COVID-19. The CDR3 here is CASSFGSYQETQYF. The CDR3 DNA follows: TGTGCCAGCAGCTTCGGTTCGTACCAAGAGACCCAGTACTTC. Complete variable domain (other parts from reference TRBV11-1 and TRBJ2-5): EAEVAQSPRYKITEKSQAVAFWCDPISGHATLYWYRQILGQGPELLVQFQDESVVDDSQLPKDRFSAERLKGVDSTLKIQPAELGDSAMYLCASSFGSYQETQYFGPGTRLLVL.